This TCR beta chain appears in the sequencing data of a study of blood T cells in healthy people across ages. This clonotype has just a few counts. PCR was performed a second time for about 6 to 11 cycles using a sample-barcoded 5' primer and a J-beta primer mix. TCRdb used MiXCR to reprocess the 5' RACE reads, holding one entry per CDR3 protein. The repertoire holds roughly 560,000 distinct CDR3 sequences, with about 25% as singletons. CDR1 and CDR2 from the germline V gene are SNHLY and FYNNEI. The CDR3 is 17 amino acids. Trimming left V 6 bases short and J 0 bases short, with 18 bases between. Another study also made use of these data, one on T cells of mothers and their children. This second study says: Whether related or unrelated, pairs show similar shaping of TCR recombination output by thymic selection. Mother-child pairs who were related displayed a slightly higher overlap than unrelated pairs, a difference that was non-significant. The authors identified no persistent microchimeric T cell clones.

The receptor was derived from a boy aged 10-17 years in good health. Sequencing was done on a sample of blood. The chain uses TRBV2 and TRBJ1-3; the D gene is possibly TRBD1 (5 bases). CDR3 in amino acids: CASSPRQGLFSGNTIYF. The CDR3 DNA is TGTGCCAGCAGCCCGAGGCAGGGCCTATTCTCTGGAAACACCATATATTTT. The complete variable domain, with remaining parts taken from reference TRBV2 and TRBJ1-3, reads EPEVTQTPSHQVTQMGQEVILRCVPISNHLYFYWYRQILGQKVEFLVSFYNNEISEKSEIFDDQFSVERPDGSNFTLKIRSTKLEDSAMYFCASSPRQGLFSGNTIYFGEGSWLTVV.